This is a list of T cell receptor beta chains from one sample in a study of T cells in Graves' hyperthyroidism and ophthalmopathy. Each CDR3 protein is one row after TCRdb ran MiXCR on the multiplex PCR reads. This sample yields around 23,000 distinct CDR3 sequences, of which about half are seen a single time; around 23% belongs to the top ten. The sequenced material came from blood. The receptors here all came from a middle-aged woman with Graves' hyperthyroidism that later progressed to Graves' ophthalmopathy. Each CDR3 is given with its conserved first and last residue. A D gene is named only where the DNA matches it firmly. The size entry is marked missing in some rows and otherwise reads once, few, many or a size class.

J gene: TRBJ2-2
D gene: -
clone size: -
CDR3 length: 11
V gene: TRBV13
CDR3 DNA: TGTGCCAGCAGCTTGGCCGGGGAGCTGTTTTTT
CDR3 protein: CASSLAGELFF

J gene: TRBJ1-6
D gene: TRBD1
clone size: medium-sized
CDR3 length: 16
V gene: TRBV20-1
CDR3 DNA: TGCAGTGCGCCTACCGGGACAGGACTAAATAATTCACCCCTCCACTTT
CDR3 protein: CSAPTGTGLNNSPLHF

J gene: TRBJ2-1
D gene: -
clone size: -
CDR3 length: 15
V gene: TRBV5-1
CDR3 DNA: TGCGCCAGCAGCTTGGGGGGGTCTGGGATAGGGGAGCAGTTCTTC
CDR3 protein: CASSLGGSGIGEQFF

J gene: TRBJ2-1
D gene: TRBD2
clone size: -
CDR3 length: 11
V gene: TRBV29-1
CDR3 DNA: TGCAGCGTTTCTAGCGGGATCGAGCAGTTCTTC
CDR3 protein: CSVSSGIEQFF

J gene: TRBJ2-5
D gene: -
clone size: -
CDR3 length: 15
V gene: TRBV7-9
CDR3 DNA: TGTGCCAGCAGCTCCGTGCTCGGTAACCAAGAGACCCAGTACTTC
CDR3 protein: CASSSVLGNQETQYF

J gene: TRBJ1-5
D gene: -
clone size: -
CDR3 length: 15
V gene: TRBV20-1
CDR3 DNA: TGCAGTGCTAGAGCCGACCGGGCGGATAATCAGCCCCAGCATTTT
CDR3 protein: CSARADRADNQPQHF

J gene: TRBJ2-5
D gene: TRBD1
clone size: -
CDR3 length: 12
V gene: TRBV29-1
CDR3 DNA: TGCAGCGGAAACAGGGGGCGAGAGACCCAGTACTTC
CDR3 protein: CSGNRGRETQYF

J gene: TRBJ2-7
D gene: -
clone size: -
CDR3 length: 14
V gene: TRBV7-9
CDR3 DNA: TGTGCCAGCAGTTCGACAGGTCAACCCTACGAGCAGTACTTC
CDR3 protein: CASSSTGQPYEQYF

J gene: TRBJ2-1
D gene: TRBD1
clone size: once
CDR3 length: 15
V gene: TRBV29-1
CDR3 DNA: TGCAGCGTTGCAGCGGGGACAGGGATCTACAATGAGCAGTTCTTC
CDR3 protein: CSVAAGTGIYNEQFF

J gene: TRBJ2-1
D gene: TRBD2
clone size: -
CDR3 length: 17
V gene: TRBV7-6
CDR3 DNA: TGTGCCAGCAGCTTAGGTTTGACTAGCGGGAGTTGGAATGAGCAGTTCTTC
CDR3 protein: CASSLGLTSGSWNEQFF

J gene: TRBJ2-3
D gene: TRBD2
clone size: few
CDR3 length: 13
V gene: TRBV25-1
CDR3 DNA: TGTGCCAGCGGCGGGAGGGACACAGATACGCAGTATTTT
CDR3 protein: CASGGRDTDTQYF

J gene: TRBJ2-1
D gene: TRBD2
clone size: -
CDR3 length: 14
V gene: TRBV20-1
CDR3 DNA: TGCAGTGCTCTAGCGGAGGGGACCACAGATACGCAGTTCTTC
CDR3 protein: CSALAEGTTDTQFF

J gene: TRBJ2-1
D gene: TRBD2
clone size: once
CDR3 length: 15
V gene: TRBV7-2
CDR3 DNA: TGTGCCAGCGGCTTAGGCGGGAGGGGGTACAATGAGCAGTTCTTC
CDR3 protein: CASGLGGRGYNEQFF

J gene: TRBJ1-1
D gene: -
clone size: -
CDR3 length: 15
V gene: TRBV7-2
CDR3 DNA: TGTGCCAGCAGCTGGGACGGAAAGTTGAACACTGAAGCTTTCTTT
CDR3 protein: CASSWDGKLNTEAFF

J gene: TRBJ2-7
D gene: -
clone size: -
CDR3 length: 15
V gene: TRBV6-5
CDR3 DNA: TGTGCCAGCAGTTATCGGAACGGACACTCCTACGAGCAGTACTTC
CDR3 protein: CASSYRNGHSYEQYF

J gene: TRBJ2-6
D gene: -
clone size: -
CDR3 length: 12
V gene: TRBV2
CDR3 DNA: TGTGCCAGCAGTGAAGCGAGAGCGGGACAAACTTTC
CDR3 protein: CASSEARAGQTF

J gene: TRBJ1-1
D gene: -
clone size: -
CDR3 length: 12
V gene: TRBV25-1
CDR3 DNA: TGTGCTAGCCGGACAGTTAACACTGAAGCTTTCTTT
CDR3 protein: CASRTVNTEAFF

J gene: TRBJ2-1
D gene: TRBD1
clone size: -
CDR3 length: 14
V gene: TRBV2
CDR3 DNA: TGTGCCAGCAAGAGGACAGGGATCGGCTCTGAGCAGTTCTTC
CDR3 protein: CASKRTGIGSEQFF

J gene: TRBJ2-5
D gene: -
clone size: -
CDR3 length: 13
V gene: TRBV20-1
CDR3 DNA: TGCAGTGCGGGAAAACAGGGGAGGGAGACCCAGTACTTC
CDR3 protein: CSAGKQGRETQYF

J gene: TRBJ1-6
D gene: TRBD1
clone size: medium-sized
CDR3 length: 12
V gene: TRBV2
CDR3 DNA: TGTGCCAGCAGTACAGGGGGTTCACCCCTCCACTTT
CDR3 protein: CASSTGGSPLHF

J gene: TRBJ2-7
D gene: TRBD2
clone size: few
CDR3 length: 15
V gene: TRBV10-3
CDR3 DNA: TGTGCCATCAGTGAGTCGACTAGCCGCGTCGAAGAGCAGTACTTC
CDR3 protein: CAISESTSRVEEQYF

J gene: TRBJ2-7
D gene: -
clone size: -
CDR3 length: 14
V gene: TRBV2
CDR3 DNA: TGTGCCAGCAGTGAACCGGGAGACCCCTACGAGCAGTACTTC
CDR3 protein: CASSEPGDPYEQYF

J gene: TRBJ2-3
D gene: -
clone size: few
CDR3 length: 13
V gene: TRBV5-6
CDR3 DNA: TGTGCCAGCAGCCCGGACTTCAGGGATACGCAGTATTTT
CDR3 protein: CASSPDFRDTQYF

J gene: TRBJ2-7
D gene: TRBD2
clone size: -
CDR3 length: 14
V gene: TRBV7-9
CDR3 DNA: TGTGCCAGCAGGCGGACTAGCGGGAACTCCGAGCAGTACTTC
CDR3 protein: CASRRTSGNSEQYF

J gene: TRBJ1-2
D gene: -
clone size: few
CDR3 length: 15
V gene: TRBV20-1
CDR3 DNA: TGCAGTGCTAGAGAGATCCCCCGAGCAGTCTATGGCTACACCTTC
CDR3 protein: CSAREIPRAVYGYTF

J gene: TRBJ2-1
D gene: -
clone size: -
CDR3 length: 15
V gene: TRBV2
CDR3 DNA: TGTGCCAGCAGTGAGTCCAGCAGCCGAAACAATGAGCAGTTCTTC
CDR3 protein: CASSESSSRNNEQFF

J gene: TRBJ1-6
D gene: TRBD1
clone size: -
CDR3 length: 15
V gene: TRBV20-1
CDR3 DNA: TGCAGTGCTAATGGGACAGGACTAAATAATTCACCCCTCCACTTT
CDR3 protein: CSANGTGLNNSPLHF

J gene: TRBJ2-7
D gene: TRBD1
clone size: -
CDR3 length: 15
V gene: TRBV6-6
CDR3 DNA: TGTGCCAGCATCAAAGACAGGGGGGTAATCTACGAGCAGTACTTC
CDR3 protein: CASIKDRGVIYEQYF

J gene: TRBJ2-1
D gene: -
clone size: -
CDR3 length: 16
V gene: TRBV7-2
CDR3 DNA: TGTGCCAGCAGCTTAGATGGCCAGTTCTCCTACAATGAGCAGTTCTTC
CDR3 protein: CASSLDGQFSYNEQFF

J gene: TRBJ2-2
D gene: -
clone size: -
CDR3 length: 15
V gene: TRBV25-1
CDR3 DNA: TGTGCCAGCAGTATGGACAGGGAGGGCACCGGGGAGCTGTTTTTT
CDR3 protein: CASSMDREGTGELFF

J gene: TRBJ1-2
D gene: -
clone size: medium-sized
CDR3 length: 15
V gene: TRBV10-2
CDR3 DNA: TGCGCCAGCAGTGAGGTGTCCGCGGTTGTGTATGGCTACACCTTC
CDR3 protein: CASSEVSAVVYGYTF

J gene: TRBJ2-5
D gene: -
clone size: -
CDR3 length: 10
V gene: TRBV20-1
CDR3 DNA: TGCAGTGTACGACAAGAGACCCAGTACTTC
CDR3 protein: CSVRQETQYF

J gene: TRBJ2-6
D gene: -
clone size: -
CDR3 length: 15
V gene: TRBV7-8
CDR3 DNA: TGTGCCAGCAGCTCAGGTGTTTCTGGGGCCAACGTCCTGACTTTC
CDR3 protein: CASSSGVSGANVLTF

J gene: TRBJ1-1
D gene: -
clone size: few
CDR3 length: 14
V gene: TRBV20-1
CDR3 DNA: TGCAGTGCTAGAACTAGACAGTTGAACACTGAAGCTTTCTTT
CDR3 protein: CSARTRQLNTEAFF

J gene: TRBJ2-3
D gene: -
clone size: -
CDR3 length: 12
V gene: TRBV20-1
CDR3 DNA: TGCAGTGAAGGCCGCCCCACAGATACGCAGTATTTT
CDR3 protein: CSEGRPTDTQYF

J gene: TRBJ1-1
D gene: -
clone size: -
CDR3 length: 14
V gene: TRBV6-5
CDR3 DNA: TGTGCCGGCAGCCTCAGATCTATGAACACTGAAGCTTTCTTT
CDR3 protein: CAGSLRSMNTEAFF

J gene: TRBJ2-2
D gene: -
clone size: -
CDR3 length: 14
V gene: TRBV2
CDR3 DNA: TGTGCCAGCTCTTCGGCAGGGAGCAGCGGGGAGCTGTTTTTT
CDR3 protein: CASSSAGSSGELFF

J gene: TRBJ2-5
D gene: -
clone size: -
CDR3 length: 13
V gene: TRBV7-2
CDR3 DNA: TGTGCCAGCAGCTTAGAGGGCCTGGAGACCCAGTACTTC
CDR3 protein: CASSLEGLETQYF

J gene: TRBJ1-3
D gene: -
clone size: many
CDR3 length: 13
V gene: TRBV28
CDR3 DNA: TGTGCCAGCAGAGTATTCGCTGGAAACACCATATATTTT
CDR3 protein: CASRVFAGNTIYF

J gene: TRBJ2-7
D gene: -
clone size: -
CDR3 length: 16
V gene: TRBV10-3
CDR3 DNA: TGTGCCATCAGTGATTTAACAAGACAGGTCTCCTACGAGCAGTACTTC
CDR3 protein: CAISDLTRQVSYEQYF

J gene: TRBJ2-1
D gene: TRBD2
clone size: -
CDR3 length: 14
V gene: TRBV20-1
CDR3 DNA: TGCAGTGCTACACGACTAGCGGGAGCCAATGAGCAGTTCTTC
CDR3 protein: CSATRLAGANEQFF

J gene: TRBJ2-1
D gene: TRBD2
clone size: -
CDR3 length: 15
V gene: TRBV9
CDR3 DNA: TGTGCCAGCAGCGTAGATCTCGGGAGGTACGATGAGCAGTTCTTC
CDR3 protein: CASSVDLGRYDEQFF

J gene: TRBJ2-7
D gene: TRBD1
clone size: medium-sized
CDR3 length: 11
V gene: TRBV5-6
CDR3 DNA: TGTGCCAGCAGCGCCGGGACAGGGTCGTCCTTC
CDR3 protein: CASSAGTGSSF

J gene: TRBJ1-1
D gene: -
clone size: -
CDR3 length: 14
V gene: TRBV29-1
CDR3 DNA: TGCAGCGTCCTGTCCCCTGGCAGGGACACTGAAGCTTTCTTT
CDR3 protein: CSVLSPGRDTEAFF

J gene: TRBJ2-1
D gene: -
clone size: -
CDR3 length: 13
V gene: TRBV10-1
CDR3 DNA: TGCGCCAGCAGTGAATCCCCGTACAATGAGCAGTTCTTC
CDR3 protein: CASSESPYNEQFF

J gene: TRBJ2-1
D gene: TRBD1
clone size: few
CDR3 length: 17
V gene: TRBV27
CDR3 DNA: TGTGCCAGCAGTCCAGGGGGCGGCCCCAGCTCCTACAATGAGCAGTTCTTC
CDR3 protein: CASSPGGGPSSYNEQFF

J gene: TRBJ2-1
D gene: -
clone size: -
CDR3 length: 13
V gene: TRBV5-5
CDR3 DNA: TGTGCCAGCAGGGGGATCAAGTACAATGAGCAGTTCTTC
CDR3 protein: CASRGIKYNEQFF

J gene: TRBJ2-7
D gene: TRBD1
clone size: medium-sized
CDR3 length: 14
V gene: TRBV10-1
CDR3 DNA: TGCGCCAGCAGTGGGGCCGGGACAGGGGTCGAGCAGTACTTC
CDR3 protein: CASSGAGTGVEQYF